Each of the 27 T cell receptor beta chains below was sequenced from the same sample in a study of shared clonotypes between healthy human individuals. The method was immunoSEQ multiplex PCR; TCRdb's version includes in-frame clones alone and lacks a portion of them. The sample contains 2 million to 3 million clones, 80% to 95% of which appear only once. Material for sequencing was naive CD4+ T cells from PBMCs. Noted subset: CD45RA+ positively selected. The receptor set was obtained from a man aged 18 to 29 in good health. Some clones in this sample may be carry-over from other donors' samples.

The chain has TRBV29-1 and TRBJ2-5; D ambiguous. The V and J ends lost 2 bases and 2 bases respectively, with 3 bases between them. Germline CDR1 is SQVTM and CDR2 is ANQGSEA. The CDR3 loop spans 11 amino acids. CDR3 residues: CSVELQETQYF. In nucleotides, the CDR3 is TGCAGCGTTGAACTTCAAGAGACCCAGTACTTC.

The CDR3 reads CASSVVEIAASTDTQYF. The CDR3 nucleotides read TGCGCCAGCAGCGTCGTCGAGATAGCGGCCAGCACAGATACGCAGTATTTT. The genes are TRBV5-1 and TRBJ2-3, with D tentatively TRBD2 (6 bases). CDR3 size: 17 residues. Trimming took off 4 bases at V and 0 bases at J, with 18 bases between the two ends. The germline V gene has CDR1 SGHRS and CDR2 YFSETQ.

V is TRBV9 and J is TRBJ2-7; 9 nucleotides align to TRBD1. The CDR3 length is 15 residues. From germline, CDR1 is SGDLS and CDR2 YYNGEE. V lost 3 bases, J lost 2 bases, and 6 bases stayed unmatched. The CDR3 loop is CASSAGTGMAYEQYF. The CDR3 region has the DNA TGTGCCAGCAGCGCTGGGACAGGGATGGCCTACGAGCAGTACTTC. The whole variable domain, remainder taken from reference TRBV9 and TRBJ2-7, is DSGVTQTPKHLITATGQRVTLRCSPRSGDLSVYWYQQSLDQGLQFLIQYYNGEERAKGNILERFSAQQFPDLHSELNLSSLELGDSALYFCASSAGTGMAYEQYFGPGTRLTVT.

The CDR3 reads CASSLEASRNTGELFF. The CDR3 DNA sequence: TGCGCCAGCAGCTTGGAGGCTAGCAGAAACACCGGGGAGCTGTTTTTT. V and J are TRBV5-1 and TRBJ2-2, with TRBD2 as a possible D gene (5 bases). Germline CDR1 SGHRS, CDR2 YFSETQ. The CDR3 spans 16 residues. Trimming shortened V by 0 bases and J by 2 bases, and 11 bases separated the two germline ends.

Comments on this clone: At the DNA level, this CDR3 is encoded by other sequences in the same sample as well. The rearrangement uses TRBV5-1 and TRBJ2-7; D is ambiguous. Trimming stripped 0 bases from V and 1 base from J, with 11 bases between. Germline assignment: CDR1 SGHRS and CDR2 YFSETQ. The CDR3 sequence is 15 residues long. CDR3 in amino acids: CASSLVGGESYEQYF. The CDR3 coding sequence is TGCGCCAGCAGCTTGGTTGGTGGGGAATCCTACGAGCAGTACTTC. The whole variable domain, remainder taken from reference TRBV5-1 and TRBJ2-7, is KAGVTQTPRYLIKTRGQQVTLSCSPISGHRSVSWYQQTPGQGLQFLFEYFSETQRNKGNFPGRFSGRQFSNSRSEMNVSTLELGDSALYLCASSLVGGESYEQYFGPGTRLTVT.

This sequence joins TRBV5-1 and TRBJ2-7; TRBD2 might be the D (6 bases). Between the trimmed V and J ends, which lost 0 bases and 2 bases, there was a span of 12 bases. The germline CDR1 and CDR2 sequences are SGHRS and YFSETQ. The CDR3 length is 15 residues. The CDR3: CASSLGWGGTYEQYF. CDR3 sequence (DNA): TGCGCCAGCAGCTTGGGTTGGGGCGGGACCTACGAGCAGTACTTC.

A single count supports this clone. V and J are TRBV19 and TRBJ2-3; D remains unclear. Per germline, CDR1 LNHDA and CDR2 SQIVND (reference sequence). The CDR3 consists of 15 residues. Trimming removed 5 bases from V and 6 bases from J, with 18 bases in between. CDR3: CASSASRWTADTQYF. The CDR3 DNA follows: TGTGCCAGTAGTGCAAGCCGCTGGACGGCTGATACGCAGTATTTT.

This clone was detected once. This chain connects TRBV5-1 to TRBJ1-1; unclear D gene. Per germline, CDR1 SGHRS and CDR2 YFSETQ. This CDR3 is 13 amino acids long. Trimming stripped 0 bases from V and 5 bases from J, with 8 bases between. The CDR3 region has the DNA TGCGCCAGCAGCTTGGCTGGGAAGACTGAAGCTTTCTTT. Its protein is CASSLAGKTEAFF.

The chain uses TRBV6-5 and TRBJ2-2; no definite D call. Germline V lookup: CDR1 MNHEY, CDR2 SVGAGI. The CDR3 is 12 amino acids. Between the trimmed V and J ends, which lost 6 bases and 2 bases, there was a span of 4 bases. The CDR3 nucleotides read TGTGCCAGCAGACAAAACACCGGGGAGCTGTTTTTT. This encodes CASRQNTGELFF.

V and J are TRBV4-3 and TRBJ2-1; perhaps D is TRBD1 or TRBD2 (6 bases each). Per germline, CDR1 LGHNA and CDR2 YSLEER. The CDR3 extends over 16 amino acids. V was trimmed by 0 bases and J by 12 bases, leaving 21 bases between them. CDR3 loop: CASSQDRMRGRGAQFF. CDR3 in DNA: TGCGCCAGCAGCCAAGATCGGATGCGGGGAAGGGGGGCGCAGTTCTTC.

The J gene is TRBJ1-2, the V gene TRBV7-9; the match to TRBD1 covers 8 bases. Germline lookup yields CDR1 SEHNR and CDR2 FQNEAQ (reference sequence). The CDR3 covers 13 residues. J lost 2 bases, V lost 11 bases, and 7 bases had no gene match. Here the CDR3 DNA reads TGTGCCGGGCGGACAGGGACGAACTATGGCTACACCTTC. Its translation: CAGRTGTNYGYTF.

The V and J genes are TRBV19 and TRBJ2-3; a weak D match, TRBD2 (5 bases). Trimming cost V 11 bases and J 1 base, with 10 bases left between them. This CDR3 has 12 amino acids. Per the germline V gene, CDR1 is LNHDA and CDR2 is SQIVND (reference sequence). The DNA for the CDR3 is TGTGCCGGCCCGCGGGGCACAGATACGCAGTATTTT. Translating it yields CAGPRGTDTQYF. The variable domain in full, completed from reference TRBV19 and TRBJ2-3, reads DGGITQSPKYLFRKEGQNVTLSCEQNLNHDAMYWYRQDPGQGLRLIYYSQIVNDFQKGDIAEGYSVSREKKESFPLTVTSAQKNPTAFYLCAGPRGTDTQYFGPGTRLTVL.

Remarks on this clone: Other DNA variants within this sample encode the same CDR3. The genes are TRBV2 and TRBJ1-1, with 10 positions matching TRBD1. The CDR3 covers 14 residues. The germline V gene encodes CDR1 SNHLY and CDR2 FYNNEI. V lost 4 bases and J lost 3; bases outside the gene matches: 2. DNA of the CDR3: TGTGCCAGCAGTGCCGGGACAGGGGACACTGAAGCTTTCTTT. Translating it yields CASSAGTGDTEAFF.

The chain joins TRBV30 to TRBJ1-6; D is perhaps TRBD1 (5 bases). The CDR3 is 14 residues long. CDR1 GTSNPN and CDR2 SVGIG come from the germline V gene (reference sequence). Deletions cut 2 bases from V and 10 bases from J, with 15 bases between. The CDR3 nucleotides are TGTGCCTGGAGTACACGGGGGAGTAAATCACCCCTCCACTTT. Protein sequence: CAWSTRGSKSPLHF.

Written as DNA, the CDR3 is TGTGCCAGCACTATAGGCCCGGGACAGGGCTATGGCTACACCTTC. Encoded protein: CASTIGPGQGYGYTF. This chain joins TRBV6-5 and TRBJ1-2; 9 bases agree with TRBD1. Germline V lookup: CDR1 MNHEY, CDR2 SVGAGI. The CDR3 is made up of 15 amino acids. The V gene end was trimmed by 7 bases and the J gene end by 4 bases; junction bases not matched to a gene: 10.

This chain links TRBV10-3 with TRBJ2-1; 7 bases map to TRBD1. The CDR3 consists of 15 residues. Per the germline V gene, CDR1 is ENHRY and CDR2 is SYGVKD. After removal of 8 bases from V and 1 base from J, the junction contained 8 bases not matched to a gene. DNA for the CDR3: TGTGCCATCGGCGGACAGGCGACTTCCTACAATGAGCAGTTCTTC. Translating gives CAIGGQATSYNEQFF.

The chain combines TRBV5-4 with TRBJ1-4, with D possibly matching TRBD1 (5 bases). The CDR3 extends over 15 amino acids. Trimming cost V 4 bases and J 2 bases, with 12 bases left between them. Germline-derived CDR1 and CDR2 are SGHNT and YYREEE (reference sequence). CDR3 DNA: TGTGCCAGCAGCCTGGGGGACTCGACTAATGAAAAACTGTTTTTT. The encoded protein is CASSLGDSTNEKLFF.

The V gene is TRBV6-1, the J gene TRBJ2-7; 11 bases agree with TRBD2. After removal of 1 base from V and 3 bases from J, the junction contained 2 bases not matched to a gene. This CDR3 comprises 15 residues. Germline V lookup: CDR1 MNHNS, CDR2 SASEGT. In nucleotides, the CDR3 is TGTGCCAGCAGTGAAGGGGGACTAGCGGACTACGAGCAGTACTTC. Its translation: CASSEGGLADYEQYF.

This sequence joins TRBV25-1 and TRBJ2-5; possible D gene TRBD2, 6 bases. Trimming removed 1 base at V and 5 bases at J, with 11 bases between. In germline, CDR1 is MGHDK, CDR2 SYGVNS. This CDR3 is 14 amino acids long. The CDR3 coding sequence is TGTGCCAGCAGTGAATGGGCAGGAGGGGAGACCCAGTACTTC. Its translation: CASSEWAGGETQYF. Together with reference TRBV25-1 and TRBJ2-5, the CDR3 gives the full variable domain: EADIYQTPRYLVIGTGKKITLECSQTMGHDKMYWYQQDPGMELHLIHYSYGVNSTEKGDLSSESTVSRIRTEHFPLTLESARPSHTSQYLCASSEWAGGETQYFGPGTRLLVL.

J is TRBJ2-3 and V is TRBV29-1; D not resolved. The CDR3 runs to 11 residues. CDR1 SQVTM and CDR2 ANQGSEA come from the germline V gene. With 8 bases removed from V and 5 bases from J, the gap between germline ends came to 11 bases. CDR3 sequence reads: CSFLTQDTQYF. The CDR3 DNA follows: TGCAGCTTTCTGACCCAAGATACGCAGTATTTT.

V and J are TRBV27 and TRBJ1-2; D not certain. Germline V CDR1 and CDR2: MNHEY, SMNVEV (reference sequence). The CDR3 covers 15 residues. With 5 bases removed from V and 4 bases from J, the gap between germline ends came to 17 bases. The CDR3 loop reads CASSIGMRRIYGYTF. The CDR3 DNA sequence: TGTGCCAGCAGTATCGGAATGCGACGGATCTATGGCTACACCTTC.

The chain is built from TRBV28 and TRBJ2-2, with D maybe TRBD2 (6 bases). V was shortened by 9 bases and J by 3 bases, with 20 bases between the two germline ends. The CDR3 totals 16 residues. Germline CDR1 is MDHEN and CDR2 is SYDVKM. This CDR3 reads CASTGWGLRDTGELFF. CDR3 bases: TGTGCCAGTACCGGCTGGGGACTCCGCGACACCGGGGAGCTGTTTTTT.

The chain uses TRBV5-1 and TRBJ2-1; 7 nucleotides align to TRBD2. Germline CDR1 reads SGHRS; CDR2 reads YFSETQ. J gave up 6 bases and V 0 bases, and 6 bases lay outside the gene matches. The CDR3 length is 15 residues. The CDR3 bases are TGCGCCAGCAGCTTGGCGCTAGCGGCCGGCAATGAGCAGTTCTTC. Translating gives CASSLALAAGNEQFF.

This chain connects TRBV6-5 to TRBJ2-1; 7 nucleotides align to TRBD2. The CDR3 spans 16 residues. Trimming removed 2 bases from V and 3 bases from J; junction bases left unmatched: 7. CDR1 and CDR2 (germline): MNHEY, SVGAGI. The CDR3 sequence is CASSYLLADHYNEQFF. The CDR3 DNA is TGTGCCAGCAGTTACCTTCTAGCGGACCACTACAATGAGCAGTTCTTC.

The chain combines TRBV4-1 with TRBJ2-1; 12 nucleotides match TRBD2. Germline CDR1 is MGHRA and CDR2 is YSYEKL. V lost 7 bases, J lost 9 bases, and 13 bases stayed unmatched. This CDR3 has 16 amino acids. The CDR3: CASNPMTSGREGEQFF. CDR3 nucleotide sequence: TGCGCCAGCAACCCAATGACTAGCGGGAGAGAGGGTGAGCAGTTCTTC.

This chain links TRBV6-1 with TRBJ1-3; D remains unclear. The CDR3 runs to 10 residues. Germline V gene sequence: CDR1 MNHNS, CDR2 SASEGT. The germline V and J ends were trimmed by 7 bases and 3 bases, with 1 base remaining between them. The CDR3 here is CASNGNTIYF. The CDR3 DNA follows: TGTGCCAGCAATGGAAACACCATATATTTT.

As for this clone: The same CDR3 can be traced to other DNA sequences in this sample. V and J are TRBV29-1 and TRBJ2-1; weak D call: TRBD2 (5 bases). Germline V lookup: CDR1 SQVTM, CDR2 ANQGSEA. The CDR3 sequence is 12 residues long. V lost 6 bases and J lost 4, with 10 bases in between. The CDR3, as DNA: TGCAGCGTGCGGACTGGGTACAATGAGCAGTTCTTC. The encoded protein is CSVRTGYNEQFF.